This passage covers 10 T cell receptor beta chains from one sample sequenced in a study of cytomegalovirus exposure and HLA in healthy donors. Using immunoSEQ multiplex PCR, the repertoire was profiled, and TCRdb retains in-frame clones only, with some absent. The table has about 150,000 clones, more than 85% seen once. Source material: PBMCs. These receptors originate from a man between 18 and 29 years old in good health and CMV-seronegative.

The chain couples TRBV21-1 to TRBJ1-1; the DNA was not compared with TRBD1, the D call given in the table. TRBV21-1 is reported as a pseudogene. CDR3 length: 12 residues. For the CDR3, the DNA is TGTGCCAGCAGCAAAGAAGGGGGTCAAGCTTTCTTT. Its translation: CASSKEGGQAFF.

This clone showed up just once. J is TRBJ2-3 and V is TRBV15, with 10 positions matching TRBD2. Trimming cost V 7 bases and J 4 bases; bases outside gene matches: 11. The CDR3 sequence is 16 residues long. Germline V gene data show CDR1 as LNHNV and CDR2 as YYDKDF (reference sequence). The CDR3 DNA sequence: TGTGCCACCAAAAGCGGGAGGGCCACCAAGGCAGATACGCAGTATTTT. Protein sequence: CATKSGRATKADTQYF.

CDR3: CASSPRENEKLFF. The DNA for the CDR3 is TGTGCCAGCAGTCCGAGGGAGAATGAAAAACTGTTTTTT. The gene calls are TRBV6-1 and TRBJ1-4; D is unresolved. This CDR3 spans 13 amino acids. Germline CDR1 is MNHNS and CDR2 is SASEGT. V dropped 5 bases and J dropped 5 bases, with 9 bases sitting between them.

This clone was counted only a few times. A read error may produce the germline difference seen at one junction end. The chain couples TRBV11-3 to TRBJ1-1, with TRBD1 matching over 8 bases. Germline V gene data show CDR1 as SGHNT and CDR2 as YENEEA. CDR3 length: 11 residues. The CDR3 bases are TGTGCCAGCAGCAACGACAGGGGCGCCTCCTTT. Its protein is CASSNDRGASF.

V and J are TRBV9 and TRBJ2-3, with 8 nucleotides matching TRBD2. CDR1 is SGDLS and CDR2 is YYNGEE in the germline V gene. V shed 3 bases and J 2 bases; nucleotides not matched to a gene: 8. This CDR3 comprises 16 residues. The CDR3 loop is CASSETGTRTTDTQYF. The CDR3 DNA sequence: TGTGCCAGCAGCGAGACCGGGACTAGAACCACAGATACGCAGTATTTT.

J is TRBJ1-5 and V is TRBV6-1, with 9 nucleotides matching TRBD1. Germline CDR1 reads MNHNS; CDR2 reads SASEGT. After removal of 5 bases from V and 4 bases from J, the junction contained 6 bases not matched to a gene. This CDR3 spans 15 amino acids. The CDR3 coding sequence is TGTGCCAGCAGTAATATACAGGGGGCGAATCAGCCCCAGCATTTT. This sequence encodes CASSNIQGANQPQHF.

The rearrangement joins TRBV7-9 to TRBJ1-3; D unresolved. Germline V gene data show CDR1 as SEHNR and CDR2 as FQNEAQ (reference sequence). The CDR3 is made up of 12 amino acids. V lost 2 bases and J 7 bases, leaving 6 bases between the germline ends. The CDR3 loop is CASSLSTNTIYF. The DNA of the CDR3 is TGTGCCAGCAGCTTAAGCACCAACACCATATATTTT. Full variable domain (rest looked up from reference TRBV7-9 and TRBJ1-3): DTGVSQNPRHKITKRGQNVTFRCDPISEHNRLYWYRQTLGQGPEFLTYFQNEAQLEKSRLLSDRFSAERPKGSFSTLEIQRTEQGDSAMYLCASSLSTNTIYFGEGSWLTVV.

The CDR3 bases are TGTGCCAGCAGTGAAGCGCTTCTCGGTGCTGTCCCCAACACTGAAGCTTTCTTT. Translation gives CASSEALLGAVPNTEAFF. V is TRBV6-1 and J is TRBJ1-1; D unclear. The CDR3 length is 18 residues. Trimming pared 0 bases from V and 2 bases from J, leaving 19 bases between. Germline CDR1 and CDR2: MNHNS and SASEGT.

The chain uses TRBV2 and TRBJ1-3; D not resolved. This CDR3 region has 15 residues. Germline V gene sequence: CDR1 SNHLY, CDR2 FYNNEI. The germline V and J ends were trimmed by 1 base and 7 bases, with 14 bases remaining between them. The CDR3 nucleotides are TGTGCCAGCAGTGAAGACGGGCGCGGGAGGAACACCATATATTTT. It specifies CASSEDGRGRNTIYF.

The V and J genes are TRBV6-4 and TRBJ1-5; 10 bases agree with TRBD1. This CDR3 has 18 amino acids. Trimming took 4 bases from V and 0 from J; bases not matched to a gene: 9. Germline V gene lookup returns CDR1 MRHNA and CDR2 SNTAGT. Here the CDR3 DNA reads TGTGCCAGCAGTGGGGGACAGGGGCGAAATTTTAGCAATCAGCCCCAGCATTTT. This encodes CASSGGQGRNFSNQPQHF.